This T cell receptor beta chain is drawn from a study of cytotoxic CD8 clonotypes in ibrutinib-treated CLL. The study, taken as a whole, reports: Treatment left the uncommon public clonotypes either contracted or stable in frequency. For progressing versus sustained-remission patients, sampling times were not the same.

Points on this clone: Its antigen is undetermined.

Sequencing sought depths of 1 in 200,000 to 1 in 1 million T cells. This table comes from immunoSEQ multiplex PCR, and its TCRdb copy is limited to in-frame clones, with some not included. The table records a few hundred thousand clones, 70% of them present only once. This CDR3 has 15 residues. Germline lookup yields CDR1 SGHRS and CDR2 YFSETQ. Trimming removed 0 bases from V and 4 bases from J, with 11 bases in between. The sequence was obtained from a human donor with chronic lymphocytic leukemia. The J gene is TRBJ2-1, the V gene TRBV5-1, with unresolved D. The sample in question was PBMCs, obtained after 24 months of ibrutinib treatment. The CDR3 DNA sequence: TGCGCCAGCAGCTTGGCCTCGAGAGTATACAATGAGCAGTTCTTC. This translates into CASSLASRVYNEQFF.